The 20 T cell receptor beta chains presented below share a single source sample, sequenced in a study of blood T cells in healthy people across ages. PCR was performed a second time for roughly 7 to 12 cycles using a sample-barcoded 5' primer and a J-beta primer mix. A single record per CDR3 protein comes from TCRdb applying MiXCR to the 5' RACE reads. The table shows about 290,000 distinct CDR3 sequences, with roughly 27% occurring only once. The sample comprised blood. These receptors were obtained from a woman in her 70s in good health.

Turning to this clonotype: The junction shows a germline mismatch at one end, possibly a read error. The V and J genes are TRBV28 and TRBJ2-1; 7 positions agree with TRBD1. From germline, CDR1 is MDHEN and CDR2 SYDVKM. CDR3 length equals 15 residues. CDR3 residues: CAMAKTGSSYNEQLF. In nucleotides, the CDR3 is TGTGCCATGGCTAAGACAGGGAGCTCCTACAATGAGCAGCTCTTC.

This clonotype was found a few times. The chain employs TRBV7-3 and TRBJ1-2; D is unresolved. The CDR3 has 13 residues. V was cut by 2 bases and J by 4 bases, with 8 bases left in between. The germline V gene encodes CDR1 SGHTA and CDR2 FQGTGA. Here the CDR3 DNA reads TGTGCCAGCAGCTTAGTTAGTAGCTATGGCTACACCTTC. It is translated as CASSLVSSYGYTF.

The rearrangement uses TRBV7-2 and TRBJ1-2; TRBD1 matches at 9 bases. The CDR3 spans 15 residues. The V and J ends lost 4 bases and 8 bases, in that order; junction bases with no gene match: 11. In germline, CDR1 is SGHTA, CDR2 FQGNSA. This CDR3 reads CASSSPPGQGGGYTF. CDR3 in DNA: TGTGCCAGCAGCTCACCTCCGGGACAGGGAGGCGGCTACACCTTC.

This clonotype was seen repeatedly, ten times or more. The chain employs TRBV20-1 and TRBJ2-5; the D is unclear. The CDR3 has 10 amino acids. From germline, CDR1 is DFQATT and CDR2 SNEGSKA (reference sequence). CDR3 protein: CSASQETQYF. In DNA, the CDR3 is TGCAGCGCCAGCCAAGAGACCCAGTACTTC.

This rearrangement joins TRBV15 to TRBJ2-1, with a possible D match to TRBD1 (6 bases). Trimming removed 5 bases from V and 3 bases from J, with 14 bases in between. Per germline, CDR1 LNHNV and CDR2 YYDKDF (reference sequence). The CDR3 sequence is 15 residues long. CDR3 loop: CATSDRTPNYNEQFF. DNA of the CDR3: TGTGCCACCAGCGACAGGACTCCTAACTACAATGAGCAGTTCTTC.

This chain links TRBV20-1 with TRBJ2-2; D might be TRBD2 (6 bases). V was pared by 0 bases and J by 0 bases, with 14 bases between. The CDR3 length is 17 residues. Germline CDR1 DFQATT, CDR2 SNEGSKA (reference sequence). CDR3 residues: CSARDRRGPTNTGELFF. The CDR3 DNA reads as TGCAGTGCTAGAGATCGGCGGGGACCGACGAACACCGGGGAGCTGTTTTTT.

The J gene is TRBJ2-2, the V gene TRBV29-1, with 8 bases matching TRBD2. CDR1 and CDR2 (germline): SQVTM, ANQGSEA. CDR3 size: 15 residues. Trimming at V came to 4 bases and at J to 1 base, leaving 5 bases not matched to a gene. CDR3 sequence: CSVASGYGNTGELFF. CDR3 coding DNA: TGCAGCGTTGCTAGCGGGTACGGGAACACCGGGGAGCTGTTTTTT.

The chain employs TRBV5-4 and TRBJ2-5; 9 bases agree with TRBD2. The end of the DNA fits TRBJ2-1 better, so the J call may be wrong. The germline gives CDR1 SGHNT, CDR2 YYREEE (reference sequence). The CDR3 spans 15 residues. CDR3 sequence (DNA): TGTGCCAGCAGCTCGGCTAGCGGGACCTACAATGAGCAGTTCTTC. Its protein product is CASSSASGTYNEQFF.

This clonotype was recorded at least ten times. The J gene is TRBJ2-1, the V gene TRBV11-2; D uncertain. V was trimmed by 2 bases and J by 6 bases, leaving 5 bases between them. The CDR3 consists of 12 residues. Germline V gene sequence: CDR1 SGHAT, CDR2 FQNNGV. CDR3 sequence reads: CASSLHGNEQFF. CDR3 coding DNA: TGTGCCAGCAGCTTACACGGCAATGAGCAGTTCTTC.

V usage is TRBV7-3 and J usage is TRBJ1-4; the D gene is possibly TRBD1 (6 bases). Germline loops: CDR1 SGHTA, CDR2 FQGTGA. The CDR3 runs to 15 residues. The ends were cut back, 4 bases at V and 9 bases at J, with 18 bases in the middle. CDR3 amino acids: CASSSRQGQLKKLFF. The CDR3 DNA follows: TGTGCCAGCAGCTCCCGCCAAGGACAGCTGAAAAAACTGTTTTTT.

This clonotype has only a few counts. One base away lies a much larger clone, so this may be a sequencing read error. The rearrangement links TRBV4-2 to TRBJ1-4; TRBD1 aligns across 7 bases. Losses at the gene ends were 4 bases for V and 4 bases for J; bases not matched to a gene: 9. The germline V gene encodes CDR1 LGHNA and CDR2 YNFKEQ. The CDR3 contains 16 residues. Here the CDR3 DNA reads TGTGCCAGCAGCCCCCGGGGGACAGCGAATAATGAAAAACTGTTTTTT. Translating it yields CASSPRGTANNEKLFF.

The chain joins TRBV28 to TRBJ2-7, with D perhaps TRBD2 (6 bases). CDR1 is MDHEN and CDR2 is SYDVKM in the germline V gene. V lost 3 bases, J lost 2 bases, and 14 bases lay in between. This CDR3 is built from 15 residues. CDR3 in amino acids: CASSLTGEFPYEQYF. In DNA, the CDR3 is TGTGCCAGCAGTTTGACGGGAGAGTTCCCCTACGAGCAGTACTTC.

This clonotype was found a few times. A junction boundary mismatches the germline segment, possibly from a read error. The chain couples TRBV7-2 to TRBJ2-1; TRBD2 matches at 7 bases. The germline CDR1 and CDR2 sequences are SGHTA and FQGNSA. The CDR3 totals 15 residues. For the CDR3, the DNA is TGTGCCAGCAGTTTAGTTGGCGGGAGAGGGGATGAGCAGTTCTTC. Translated: CASSLVGGRGDEQFF. Full variable domain (rest looked up from reference TRBV7-2 and TRBJ2-1): GAGVSQSPSNKVTEKGKDVELRCDPISGHTALYWYRQSLGQGLEFLIYFQGNSAPDKSGLPSDRFSAERTGGSVSTLTIQRTQQEDSAVYLCASSLVGGRGDEQFFGPGTRLTVL.

J is TRBJ2-5 and V is TRBV6-2 or TRBV6-3; D not certain. This CDR3 is 12 amino acids long. V was clipped by 6 bases and J by 4 bases, with 9 bases between them. Per germline, CDR1 MNHEY and CDR2 SVGEGT. As DNA, the CDR3 is TGTGCCAGCAGCCGAAAGGGAGAGACCCAGTACTTC. It encodes CASSRKGETQYF.

This clonotype was recorded a few times. The chain is built from TRBV29-1 and TRBJ1-1; maybe TRBD1 (6 bases). V was pared by 6 bases and J by 1 base, with 12 bases between. The germline gives CDR1 SQVTM, CDR2 ANQGSEA. The CDR3 length is 13 residues. The CDR3 here is CSVIQGTNTEAFF. In DNA form, the CDR3 reads TGCAGCGTGATACAGGGAACGAACACTGAAGCTTTCTTT.

The chain recombines TRBV2 with TRBJ2-1; D not certain. Trimming took 3 bases from V and 0 from J, leaving 9 bases between them. The CDR3 sequence is 15 residues long. CDR1 and CDR2 (germline): SNHLY, FYNNEI. DNA of the CDR3: TGTGCCAGCAGTGATTTCTCTGACTCCTACAATGAGCAGTTCTTC. Encoded protein: CASSDFSDSYNEQFF. The full variable domain, completed using reference TRBV2 and TRBJ2-1, is EPEVTQTPSHQVTQMGQEVILRCVPISNHLYFYWYRQILGQKVEFLVSFYNNEISEKSEIFDDQFSVERPDGSNFTLKIRSTKLEDSAMYFCASSDFSDSYNEQFFGPGTRLTVL.

The rearrangement uses TRBV2 and TRBJ2-1; a possible D gene is TRBD1 (5 bases). The CDR3 consists of 11 residues. From germline, CDR1 is SNHLY and CDR2 FYNNEI. The ends were cut back, 9 bases at V and 4 bases at J, with 7 bases in the middle. The CDR3 coding sequence is TGTGCCAGACAGGAGTACAATGAGCAGTTCTTC. Protein sequence: CARQEYNEQFF.

The chain couples TRBV7-9 to TRBJ1-1, with 9 bases identical to TRBD1. The CDR3 spans 12 residues. V trimming: 5 bases; J trimming: 8 bases; junction bases outside the gene matches: 3. From germline, CDR1 is SEHNR and CDR2 FQNEAQ (reference sequence). The CDR3 coding sequence is TGTGCCAGCAGCCCAGGACAGGGGGAAGCTTTCTTT. As protein: CASSPGQGEAFF.

This chain joins TRBV20-1 and TRBJ2-3, with 8 positions matching TRBD2. With 6 bases clipped from V and 5 bases from J, the junction kept 13 bases outside the gene matches. The CDR3 is 15 amino acids. The germline V gene encodes CDR1 DFQATT and CDR2 SNEGSKA (reference sequence). The CDR3 coding sequence is TGCAGTGCCCCGAGGACTAGCTCGGCCCGAGATACGCAGTATTTT. Protein sequence: CSAPRTSSARDTQYF.

This clonotype was seen a few times. This chain uses TRBV20-1 with TRBJ1-1, with D unclear. Germline lookup yields CDR1 DFQATT and CDR2 SNEGSKA (reference sequence). V lost 1 base and J 6 bases, leaving 12 bases between the germline ends. This CDR3 comprises 13 residues. CDR3 DNA sequence: TGCAGTGCTAGAGGTCGGGCGTTGGCTGAAGCTTTCTTT. The encoded protein is CSARGRALAEAFF.